These 28 T cell receptor beta chains were sequenced from one sample in a study of blood T cell repertoires in COVID-19. Data came from immunoSEQ multiplex PCR; TCRdb stores just in-frame clones and leaves some out. The sample has tens of thousands of clones; about 88% are singletons. The source material was peripheral blood. These receptors were obtained from an elderly woman with acute or convalescent COVID-19.

The chain carries TRBV27 and TRBJ1-1; TRBD1 matches 9 bases. The CDR3 is made up of 13 amino acids. The germline V gene has CDR1 MNHEY and CDR2 SMNVEV (reference sequence). With 5 bases clipped from V and 4 bases from J, the junction kept 2 bases outside the gene matches. The CDR3 DNA is TGTGCCAGCAGTCGGACAGGGGTCACTGAAGCTTTCTTT. Its translation is CASSRTGVTEAFF.

The chain uses TRBV5-1 and TRBJ1-2, with 7 positions matching TRBD1. Germline CDR1 and CDR2: SGHRS and YFSETQ. V shed 4 bases, J shed 4 bases, and the junction held 4 bases outside the gene matches. This CDR3 has 13 amino acids. The DNA of the CDR3 is TGCGCCAGCAGCCCAGGGACAGCCTATGGCTACACCTTC. Protein sequence: CASSPGTAYGYTF.

The chain combines TRBV30 with TRBJ2-5; TRBD2 matches 12 bases. Germline V gene data show CDR1 as GTSNPN and CDR2 as SVGIG (reference sequence). V was pared by 0 bases and J by 2 bases, with 10 bases of the junction left unmatched. CDR3 length: 18 residues. The CDR3 here is CAWSVRLAGGQGQETQYF. The DNA for the CDR3 is TGTGCCTGGAGTGTCCGGCTAGCGGGGGGGCAGGGGCAAGAGACCCAGTACTTC.

This chain joins TRBV7-3 and TRBJ2-5; 10 nucleotides agree with TRBD2. The germline V gene encodes CDR1 SGHTA and CDR2 FQGTGA. V lost 2 bases and J lost 4; bases outside the gene matches: 1. The CDR3 is made up of 14 amino acids. The chain's CDR3 is CASSLLAGGETQYF. DNA of the CDR3: TGTGCCAGCAGCTTATTAGCGGGAGGAGAGACCCAGTACTTC.

The chain uses TRBV15 and TRBJ2-7, with D tentatively TRBD1 (6 bases). V lost 5 bases and J lost 6, with 11 bases in between. The CDR3 sequence is 12 residues long. Germline CDR1 is LNHNV and CDR2 is YYDKDF (reference sequence). The CDR3 reads CATSAPGVEQYF. CDR3 bases: TGTGCCACCAGCGCCCCAGGGGTCGAGCAGTACTTC.

The V and J genes are TRBV5-1 and TRBJ2-7, with TRBD1 identical over 7 bases. The CDR3 is 15 residues long. V shed 4 bases, J shed 2 bases, and the junction held 9 bases outside the gene matches. The germline V gene has CDR1 SGHRS and CDR2 YFSETQ. The CDR3 DNA sequence: TGCGCCAGCAGCCTACTGGGACAGAAAACCTACGAGCAGTACTTC. It specifies CASSLLGQKTYEQYF. The variable domain in full, completed from reference TRBV5-1 and TRBJ2-7, reads KAGVTQTPRYLIKTRGQQVTLSCSPISGHRSVSWYQQTPGQGLQFLFEYFSETQRNKGNFPGRFSGRQFSNSRSEMNVSTLELGDSALYLCASSLLGQKTYEQYFGPGTRLTVT.

In its sample, this clone was seen a few times. The rearrangement uses TRBV2 and TRBJ2-7, with D possibly matching TRBD1 (5 bases). This CDR3 comprises 14 residues. V shed 2 bases and J shed 2 bases, with 10 bases lying between them. Germline loops: CDR1 SNHLY, CDR2 FYNNEI. This chain's CDR3 is CASSEKGQTYEQYF. CDR3 nucleotides: TGTGCCAGCAGTGAAAAGGGGCAGACCTACGAGCAGTACTTC.

The chain carries TRBV6-6 and TRBJ2-7; D is possibly TRBD2 (5 bases). The CDR3 has 15 amino acids. CDR1 and CDR2 from the germline V gene are MNHNY and SVGAGI (reference sequence). Trimming removed 6 bases at V and 1 base at J, with 16 bases between. This CDR3 is CASSPGVLGSYEQYF. Written as DNA, the CDR3 is TGTGCCAGCAGCCCCGGGGTATTGGGATCCTACGAGCAGTACTTC.

This clone has only a few counts. The rearrangement uses TRBV2 and TRBJ2-6; D not resolved. Trimming shortened V by 3 bases and J by 3 bases, and 9 bases separated the two germline ends. Germline CDR1 reads SNHLY; CDR2 reads FYNNEI. CDR3 length: 15 amino acids. The DNA for the CDR3 is TGTGCCAGCAGTGATTGGTCGAGTGGGGCCAACGTCCTGACTTTC. Its translation is CASSDWSSGANVLTF.

This sequence joins TRBV25-1 and TRBJ2-1; D unresolved. The V and J ends lost 3 bases and 0 bases respectively, with 6 bases between them. Per germline, CDR1 MGHDK and CDR2 SYGVNS. This CDR3 region has 14 residues. The CDR3 sequence is CASSDPNSYNEQFF. CDR3 bases: TGTGCCAGCAGTGACCCCAACTCCTACAATGAGCAGTTCTTC.

The CDR3 reads CASSVTSGGAHEQFF. The CDR3 DNA sequence: TGTGCCAGCAGCGTGACTAGCGGGGGGGCCCATGAGCAGTTCTTC. V usage is TRBV11-1 and J usage is TRBJ2-1, with 14 bases fitting TRBD2. Germline CDR1 SGHAT, CDR2 FQDESV (reference sequence). V dropped 5 bases and J dropped 8; count of bases not matched to a gene: 5. The CDR3 totals 15 residues.

This clone was found once. The CDR3 loop reads CASSLERDSASTDTQYF. In DNA, the CDR3 is TGCGCCAGCAGCTTGGAAAGGGACAGTGCTAGCACAGATACGCAGTATTTT. The chain has TRBV5-1 and TRBJ2-3; 7 nucleotides align to TRBD1. Germline CDR1 SGHRS, CDR2 YFSETQ. The ends lost 0 bases at V and 0 bases at J; junction bases unmatched: 7. The CDR3 runs 17 residues.

This rearrangement joins TRBV5-1 to TRBJ1-1; D is perhaps TRBD1 (6 bases). Trimming removed 7 bases at V and 1 base at J, with 14 bases between. Per germline, CDR1 SGHRS and CDR2 YFSETQ. The CDR3 is 14 amino acids. CDR3 residues: CASALAGANTEAFF. In DNA, the CDR3 is TGCGCCAGCGCATTAGCGGGGGCGAACACTGAAGCTTTCTTT.

The chain joins TRBV5-1 to TRBJ1-4; 7 bases agree with TRBD1. In germline, CDR1 is SGHRS, CDR2 YFSETQ. With V trimmed by 5 bases and J by 0 bases, 4 bases remained unmatched. The CDR3 sequence is 15 residues long. The CDR3 coding sequence is TGCGCCAGCAGTCCCGGACAGGCAACTAATGAAAAACTGTTTTTT. It codes for CASSPGQATNEKLFF.

The chain employs TRBV19 and TRBJ2-3; TRBD2 is a possible D gene (5 bases). CDR3 size: 16 residues. Germline V gene sequence: CDR1 LNHDA, CDR2 SQIVND (reference sequence). Trimming pared 10 bases from V and 0 bases from J, leaving 20 bases between. DNA for the CDR3: TGTGCCACCCGCCTGGGAGCAGTCTCTAGCACAGATACGCAGTATTTT. This translates into CATRLGAVSSTDTQYF.

The CDR3 region has the DNA TGTGCCAGCAGCGTAGACGGGGTGGGGAACACTGAAGCTTTCTTT. The encoded protein is CASSVDGVGNTEAFF. The chain links TRBV9 to TRBJ1-1; the D is unclear. The germline V and J ends were trimmed by 0 bases and 1 base, with 10 bases remaining between them. The CDR3 runs to 15 residues. Germline CDR1 and CDR2: SGDLS and YYNGEE.

The V call is TRBV28, the J call TRBJ1-5; 7 bases fit TRBD1. CDR1 is MDHEN and CDR2 is SYDVKM in the germline V gene. V dropped 2 bases and J dropped 4; count of bases not matched to a gene: 11. The length of the CDR3 is 17 residues. CDR3 region: CASSLVGGATVNQPQHF. In nucleotides, the CDR3 is TGTGCCAGCAGTTTAGTAGGGGGCGCGACAGTTAATCAGCCCCAGCATTTT.

The table lists this clone with a count of one. The gene calls are TRBV15 and TRBJ1-4, with a weak D call TRBD1 (5 bases). Trimming pared 0 bases from V and 7 bases from J, leaving 12 bases between. Germline V gene sequence: CDR1 LNHNV, CDR2 YYDKDF (reference sequence). CDR3 size: 15 residues. CDR3 DNA sequence: TGTGCCACCAGCAGAGATGACAGAGTCCGTGAAAAACTGTTTTTT. Translating it yields CATSRDDRVREKLFF.

This clone was seen only once. The V call is TRBV19, the J call TRBJ1-2, with 10 bases fitting TRBD1. The CDR3 sequence is 15 residues long. Germline V CDR1 and CDR2: LNHDA, SQIVND (reference sequence). Trimming cost V 0 bases and J 7 bases; bases outside gene matches: 5. The CDR3 DNA is TGTGCCAGTAGTATAGATCGGGACAGGGGATCTGGCTACACCTTC. Protein sequence: CASSIDRDRGSGYTF.

The chain has TRBV19 and TRBJ1-2; D is possibly TRBD1 (6 bases). Trimming pared 5 bases from V and 2 bases from J, leaving 15 bases between. The CDR3 loop spans 15 amino acids. Germline V gives CDR1 LNHDA, CDR2 SQIVND (reference sequence). CDR3 sequence (DNA): TGTGCCAGTAGTTTATGGACAGACCCCAACTATGGCTACACCTTC. It codes for CASSLWTDPNYGYTF.

The chain links TRBV2 to TRBJ1-2; 9 bases are shared with TRBD1. The germline gives CDR1 SNHLY, CDR2 FYNNEI. This CDR3 has 13 amino acids. V gave up 5 bases and J gave up 4 bases; unmatched junction bases: 2. Written as DNA, the CDR3 is TGTGCCAGCAGTTGGGACAGGGTCTATGGCTACACCTTC. This translates into CASSWDRVYGYTF.

V is TRBV7-9 and J is TRBJ2-3; weak D call: TRBD2 (6 bases). Trimming stripped 6 bases from V and 2 bases from J, with 18 bases between. Germline values: CDR1 SEHNR, CDR2 FQNEAQ (reference sequence). The CDR3 is made up of 16 amino acids. CDR3 region: CASSLGPGGYTDTQYF. CDR3 coding DNA: TGTGCCAGCAGTCTGGGACCCGGGGGTTACACAGATACGCAGTATTTT.

The chain is built from TRBV4-2 and TRBJ2-1, with 12 bases matching TRBD1. The CDR3 is 16 amino acids. Germline loops: CDR1 LGHNA, CDR2 YNFKEQ. V was clipped by 4 bases and J by 7 bases; unmatched bases: 8. This chain's CDR3 is CASSRPGTGGGNEQFF. The CDR3 nucleotides read TGTGCCAGCAGCCGTCCAGGGACAGGGGGCGGGAATGAGCAGTTCTTC.

This sequence joins TRBV18 and TRBJ2-2; TRBD2 agrees at 8 bases. There are 15 residues in the CDR3. The germline V gene has CDR1 KGHSH and CDR2 LQKENI. V shed 1 base, J shed 3 bases, and the junction held 1 base outside the gene matches. CDR3 loop: CASSPLAGYTGELFF. CDR3 coding DNA: TGTGCCAGCTCACCACTAGCGGGGTACACCGGGGAGCTGTTTTTT.

The count of this clone is one. This may arise from a read error, as a much more abundant clone is one base away. V gene TRBV7-9 combines with J gene TRBJ2-1, with 7 positions matching TRBD1. J gave up 5 bases and V 2 bases, and 9 bases lay outside the gene matches. This CDR3 has 16 amino acids. Germline CDR1 is SEHNR and CDR2 is FQNEAQ (reference sequence). The CDR3 here is CASSLKGAQDNNEQFF. In DNA form, the CDR3 reads TGTGCCAGCAGCTTAAAGGGGGCGCAGGACAACAATGAGCAGTTCTTC.

This clone is classed as medium-sized (0.01 to 0.1%). The V call is TRBV28, the J call TRBJ1-1; unclear D gene. V was trimmed by 2 bases and J by 4 bases, leaving 8 bases between them. The CDR3 runs to 13 residues. In germline, CDR1 is MDHEN, CDR2 SYDVKM. CDR3 residues: CASSLRHTTEAFF. Here the CDR3 DNA reads TGTGCCAGCAGTTTAAGACACACCACTGAAGCTTTCTTT.

The chain recombines TRBV5-5 with TRBJ2-3, with TRBD2 matching over 15 bases. V trimming: 4 bases; J trimming: 2 bases; junction bases outside the gene matches: 8. Germline lookup yields CDR1 SGHKS and CDR2 YYEKEE (reference sequence). This CDR3 is built from 18 residues. CDR3 residues: CASSPGLAGGGATDTQYF. CDR3 DNA: TGTGCCAGCAGCCCGGGACTAGCGGGGGGAGGGGCCACAGATACGCAGTATTTT. Full variable domain (remainder filled in from reference TRBV5-5 and TRBJ2-3): DAGVTQSPTHLIKTRGQQVTLRCSPISGHKSVSWYQQVLGQGPQFIFQYYEKEERGRGNFPDRFSARQFPNYSSELNVNALLLGDSALYLCASSPGLAGGGATDTQYFGPGTRLTVL.

The V and J genes are TRBV4-3 and TRBJ1-6, with a tentative D call TRBD1 (5 bases). Trimming took off 0 bases at V and 6 bases at J, with 12 bases between the two ends. The CDR3 is made up of 16 amino acids. Germline V gives CDR1 LGHNA, CDR2 YSLEER. CDR3 amino acids: CASSQDTGVRNSPLHF. As DNA, the CDR3 is TGCGCCAGCAGCCAAGATACGGGGGTCCGTAATTCACCCCTCCACTTT.